This T cell receptor (beta chain) was captured in a study of blood T cell repertoires in COVID-19. Overall study context: Researchers got acute and convalescent COVID-19 samples from the United States, Italy and Spain. Sources were T cells, B-cell-depleted T cells, or PBMCs; the material itself was cDNA or gDNA.

CDR3 length equals 17 residues. Original analysis: Scientists estimated how many nucleated cells there were by amplifying reference gene primers. Profiling relied on immunoSEQ multiplex PCR, and the TCRdb table lists in-frame clones only, not all of them. V and J calls and clone size come straight from that table; D and trimming were deduced from the DNA. The repertoire includes approximately 290,000 clones, around nine tenths of them detected once, and 11% sits in the top ten. Followed longitudinally, the Seattle patients had been enrolled during active infection. This clone was detected only a few times.

What was sequenced was peripheral blood. The chain has TRBV21-1 and TRBJ1-2; TRBD1 reflects the table's D call only, with no check against the DNA. TRBV21-1 is shown as a pseudogene. The source is a woman in her 30s with COVID-19, enrolled during active disease. The CDR3 DNA is TGTGCCAGCAGCAAAGCAAAACCTCAGGGGGCGGGCTATGGCTACACCTTC. Protein sequence: CASSKAKPQGAGYGYTF.